This T cell receptor beta chain was identified during a study of cytomegalovirus exposure and HLA in healthy donors. On the study more broadly: Approximately 85 million unique TCRs from HLA-typed donors were held in an early data release.

In this sample, this clone turned up a few times. The antigen is undetermined. Both 60 Vbeta primers and 13 Jbeta primers went into the PCR. Generated by immunoSEQ multiplex PCR, the TCRdb table keeps only in-frame clones and is missing some. The data show about 120,000 clones, about 10% seen once. The CDR3 runs 15 residues. Germline-derived CDR1 and CDR2 are LNHDA and SQIVND (reference sequence). Trimming stripped 4 bases from V and 7 bases from J, with 16 bases between. Study-wide results and limits: Further analysis was carried out later, and it showed several of the most significant clusters appearing linked to common viral pathogens. The authors later linked a missense DCLRE1C variant to TCR beta V- and J-gene trimming.

The chain uses TRBV19 and TRBJ1-4, with D possibly TRBD1 on 5 matching bases. This clonotype was sampled from a woman between 18 and 29 years old in good health and CMV-seropositive. Specimen: PBMCs. CDR3 loop: CASSTSGWLGEKLFF. DNA for the CDR3: TGTGCCAGTAGTACCTCAGGGTGGCTGGGTGAAAAACTGTTTTTT.